This T cell receptor beta chain was obtained from a study of blood T cell repertoires in COVID-19. Measured with immunoSEQ multiplex PCR; TCRdb has only the in-frame clones, and not every one. The data contain 210,000 or so clones, 85% to 90% of them singletons. This receptor was obtained from a man aged 30-40 years with COVID-19, enrolled during active disease. The sample was peripheral blood.

The CDR3 coding sequence is TGTGCCAGTAGCCCCCCCGGGAGCCCTAATGAAAAACTGTTTTTT. Encoded protein: CASSPPGSPNEKLFF. The V gene is TRBV19, the J gene TRBJ1-4; no firm D call. The germline CDR1 and CDR2 sequences are LNHDA and SQIVND (reference sequence). The CDR3 has 15 residues. Trimming took 6 bases from V and 3 from J, leaving 14 bases between them.